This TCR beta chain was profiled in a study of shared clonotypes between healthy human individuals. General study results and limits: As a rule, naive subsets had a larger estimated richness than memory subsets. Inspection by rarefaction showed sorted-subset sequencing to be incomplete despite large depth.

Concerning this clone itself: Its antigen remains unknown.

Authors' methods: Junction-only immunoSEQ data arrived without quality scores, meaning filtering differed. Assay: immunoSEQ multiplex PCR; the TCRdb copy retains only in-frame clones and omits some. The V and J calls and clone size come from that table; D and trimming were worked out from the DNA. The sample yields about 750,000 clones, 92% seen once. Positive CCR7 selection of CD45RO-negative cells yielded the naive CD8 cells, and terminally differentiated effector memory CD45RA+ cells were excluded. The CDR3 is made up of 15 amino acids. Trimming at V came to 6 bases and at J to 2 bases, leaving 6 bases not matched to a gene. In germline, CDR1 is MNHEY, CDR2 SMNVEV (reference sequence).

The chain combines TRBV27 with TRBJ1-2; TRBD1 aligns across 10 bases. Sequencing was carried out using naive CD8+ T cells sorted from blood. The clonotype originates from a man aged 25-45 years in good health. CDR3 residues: CASSTRQGANYGYTF. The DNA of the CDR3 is TGTGCCAGCAGCACTAGACAGGGGGCGAACTATGGCTACACCTTC.